This entry concerns a single TCR beta chain. Its antigen has not been determined. Base qualities were left out, and no much larger clone turns up one base away. CDR1 and CDR2 are read off the germline V gene as MNHNS and SASEGT. The junction carries 12 bases between V and J, which are trimmed by 4 bases and 2 bases respectively. The CDR3 sequence holds 15 residues, the cysteine and phenylalanine included. The entry retains the CDR3 DNA only, 45 bases that are in frame from base 1. CD8 naive samples were CD45RO-negative cells positively selected for CCR7, giving a CD45RA+CCR7+ population that excluded TemRA cells. Healthy HIV-negative adults with no recently reported acute infections or vaccinations were included as donors. Every donor was a Caucasian adult residing in Nashville, Tennessee, USA. Blood was obtained by leukapheresis, after which PBMCs were separated by Ficoll-Histopaque density gradient centrifugation and cryopreserved in liquid nitrogen vapor phase. Analytical flow cytometry was used to check the purity and quantity of each magnetically sorted T cell population. Genomic DNA was isolated from every sorted fraction and measured by UV absorbance on a Nanodrop 2000c.

This sample was taken from a study of shared clonotypes between healthy human individuals (dated by TCRdb to 2020 to 2022). In terms of the full investigation: The cohort included three men and a couple of women between 18 and 49 years of age. Per donor, three plates each were used for CD4 naive and CD4 memory, two for CD8 naive, and one for CD8 memory. To estimate repertoire size and how much clonotype sharing occurs between individuals, the study deeply sequenced the blood TCR repertoires of 4 to 6 healthy adults. To increase sequencing depth and limit assay-specific biases, different laboratories used diverse techniques to prepare libraries and sequence TCR repertoires. Per donor, leukapheresis produced somewhere between about 0.8 and 9.5 billion PBMCs.

TCR CDR3 regions were amplified from genomic DNA by multiplex PCR using the deep immunoSEQ assay. Extracted genomic DNA from each cell subset was distributed evenly across all wells of several immunoSEQ 96-well plates, and each plate was treated as a replicate. For sorted subsets, around 0.2 ug of genomic DNA, equivalent to tens of thousands of T cell genomes, went into each replicate PCR. Purified libraries were measured with a Qubit 3.0 fluorometer, size-checked on a Bioanalyzer 2100, and measured again with the KAPA Library Quantification kit. A separate single-read 150-cycle Illumina NextSeq 550 flow cell was used to sequence each immunoSEQ 96-well plate. The original methods were these. Because only junctional sequences without quality scores were contained in the immunoSEQ output, filtering matching that applied to full-length reads could not be performed. Sequences were annotated with PyIR, a Python wrapper for IgBLAST v1.9, and V/J genes and CDR3 were assigned using IMGT germline references. Reads were filtered out if the reads had weak V/J assignments (E-value above 1e-6), no CDR3, stop codons, out-of-frame junctions, or ambiguous translated residues. V3J clonotypes were defined as sequences sharing an identical inferred V gene, J gene, and CDR3 amino acid sequence. The percentage overlap between two repertoires was calculated by dividing the number of shared unique clonotypes by the size of the smaller repertoire. Richness of each repertoire was evaluated using RTK rarefaction, the Chao1 estimator, and Recon v2.1 estimates of unobserved clonotypes. Generation probabilities for all TCRbeta clonotypes obtained by the gDNA method from a handful of donors were computed using OLGA. TCRdb limited this immuneACCESS table to in-frame rearrangements with V and J called. A share of clones is missing; checked studies link under half to unresolved V genes, and the rest is unexplained. The V and J calls and clone size were taken over from that table, and D and trimming were inferred from the DNA. The sample has some 580,000 clones on record, 98% of them singletons. Jointly, the top ten make up approximately 0.3% of the sample.

Study-wide findings and limitations: Incomplete sequencing was indicated by rarefaction of sorted-subset datasets, despite the large sequencing depth. Estimated clonotype richness was generally larger for naive than for memory subsets. Compared with non-shared clonotypes, clonotypes shared by all four sorted-subset donors had higher generation probabilities. Based on pairwise subsampling, the degree of clonotype sharing among donors was expected to be affected by sequencing depth. Because the study included a small number of donors, the genetic and exposure-history diversity represented was limited. Across several donors, approximately 5% of naive CD4, 3% to 4% of naive CD8, roughly 2.3% of memory CD4, and roughly 0.4% of memory CD8 clonotypes were shared. Sampling was restricted to blood, and TCR repertoires in tissue are likely to differ from TCR repertoires in blood.

The sample taken for sequencing was naive CD8+ T cells sorted from blood. The cell subset or site label for this specimen denotes: CD45RA+CCR7+. This chain joins TRBV6-1 to TRBJ1-5, with the D gene not confidently named. The source of this sequence is a man in his thirties or forties in good health. The nucleotide sequence reads TGTGCCAGCAGTGTCGACCCGAACGGCAATCAGCCCCAGCATTTT. This yields the protein CASSVDPNGNQPQHF.